This T cell receptor beta chain derives from a study of blood T cell repertoires in COVID-19. Study context: Sites across the United States, Italy and Spain contributed samples from acute and convalescent COVID-19. In each case, the material was cDNA or gDNA derived from T cells, B-cell-depleted T cells, or PBMCs.

Source study methods: The authors estimated nucleated cell counts from reference gene primer amplification. Data came from immunoSEQ multiplex PCR; TCRdb stores just in-frame clones and leaves some out. V, J and clone size reflect that table, while D and trimming were determined from the DNA. This sample has 250,000 to 300,000 clones; 88% occur once, and the top ten carry just under 0.8%. This clone was picked up a small number of times. Germline V gene lookup returns CDR1 SGHTA and CDR2 FQGTGA. This CDR3 is 14 amino acids long. With V trimmed by 3 bases and J by 4 bases, 3 bases remained unmatched. V and J are TRBV7-3 and TRBJ2-1; TRBD2 matches at 7 bases. This TCR was sampled from a woman between 25 and 40 years old with acute or convalescent COVID-19. Sequenced material: peripheral blood. The CDR3 protein is CASSFRAGYNEQFF. CDR3 sequence (DNA): TGTGCCAGCAGCTTTAGAGCGGGGTACAATGAGCAGTTCTTC.